Below are 19 T cell receptor beta chains sequenced from a single sample in a study of blood T cell repertoires in COVID-19 (TCRdb year 2020). Receptors were amplified or captured by the immunoSEQ multiplex PCR assay. This is the immuneACCESS table as TCRdb keeps it, with only in-frame sequences that have V and J called. A part of the clones is gone; compared with another copy, unresolved V genes explain less than half, and the rest is unexplained. The table for this sample lists more than 150,000 clones; 82% of them were counted only once. Together, the top ten hold 8% to 13% of the sample. Sequenced sample: PBMCs or T cells enriched from blood (not recorded which). These receptors originate from a man aged 50 or older who had recovered from COVID-19.

V gene TRBV27 combines with J gene TRBJ1-5; D unclear. V was shortened by 5 bases and J by 5 bases, with 10 bases between the two germline ends. This CDR3 region has 13 residues. Germline values: CDR1 MNHEY, CDR2 SMNVEV (reference sequence). DNA for the CDR3: TGTGCCAGCAGTCAGAGGGATGATCAGCCCCAGCATTTT. Encoded protein: CASSQRDDQPQHF.

V and J are TRBV5-1 and TRBJ1-4; tentative D call: TRBD1 (6 bases). The CDR3 totals 17 residues. Trimming removed 1 base at V and 3 bases at J, with 16 bases between. Germline V gives CDR1 SGHRS, CDR2 YFSETQ. CDR3 in DNA: TGCGCCAGCAGCTTGCACGGATTGGGGGCGTCTAATGAAAAACTGTTTTTT. Translation: CASSLHGLGASNEKLFF. Full variable domain (remainder filled in from reference TRBV5-1 and TRBJ1-4): KAGVTQTPRYLIKTRGQQVTLSCSPISGHRSVSWYQQTPGQGLQFLFEYFSETQRNKGNFPGRFSGRQFSNSRSEMNVSTLELGDSALYLCASSLHGLGASNEKLFFGSGTQLSVL.

The chain combines TRBV24-1 with TRBJ1-1, with unresolved D. The germline V gene encodes CDR1 KGHDR and CDR2 SFDVKD. The CDR3 contains 13 residues. V gave up 9 bases and J gave up 1 base, with 11 bases separating them. CDR3 loop: CATSPSANTEAFF. The CDR3 nucleotides are TGTGCCACCTCGCCCAGCGCGAACACTGAAGCTTTCTTT.

The V and J genes are TRBV5-1 and TRBJ1-2, with D perhaps matching TRBD1 (6 bases). V lost 0 bases to trimming and J lost 8 bases, with 11 bases between them. The germline V gene encodes CDR1 SGHRS and CDR2 YFSETQ. This CDR3 has 13 amino acids. CDR3: CASSLDRVGGYTF. As DNA, the CDR3 is TGCGCCAGCAGCTTGGACAGGGTCGGCGGCTACACCTTC.

There are a few counts of this clone. The chain carries TRBV25-1 and TRBJ2-7; possibly TRBD1 for D (5 bases). The CDR3 consists of 14 residues. Germline CDR1 MGHDK, CDR2 SYGVNS. The V gene lost 0 bases and the J gene lost 6 bases, with 12 bases spanning the gap. The CDR3 loop is CASSEYPPGFEQYF. DNA for the CDR3: TGTGCCAGCAGTGAATATCCCCCAGGGTTCGAGCAGTACTTC.

The chain uses TRBV28 and TRBJ1-2; D unclear. Deletions cut 2 bases from V and 3 bases from J, with 10 bases between. Germline CDR1 reads MDHEN; CDR2 reads SYDVKM. The length of the CDR3 is 14 residues. CDR3 nucleotide sequence: TGTGCCAGCAGTTTAATTCGGGGTGACTATGGCTACACCTTC. Protein product: CASSLIRGDYGYTF.

This sequence joins TRBV5-1 and TRBJ1-1; D possibly corresponds to TRBD1 (5 bases). V lost 0 bases, J lost 1 base, and 13 bases lay in between. The CDR3 length is 16 residues. Germline CDR1 and CDR2: SGHRS and YFSETQ. CDR3 protein: CASSLATQASNTEAFF. In DNA, the CDR3 is TGCGCCAGCAGCTTGGCGACACAGGCCTCGAACACTGAAGCTTTCTTT.

The CDR3, as DNA: TGTGCCAGGCGAGGGGGAGGAAACACCATATATTTT. Its protein product is CARRGGGNTIYF. The chain carries TRBV21-1 and TRBJ1-3; the D call TRBD1 from the table was never checked on the DNA. TRBV21-1 is a pseudogene locus. There are 12 residues in the CDR3.

This clone was counted between two and nine times. The chain couples TRBV5-1 to TRBJ2-1; D call uncertain. The germline V gene has CDR1 SGHRS and CDR2 YFSETQ. CDR3 length: 15 amino acids. Trimming took off 0 bases at V and 11 bases at J, with 18 bases between the two ends. In DNA form, the CDR3 reads TGCGCCAGCAGCTTGGAAGTGACCCCCACCAGGAAGCAGTTCTTC. Translated: CASSLEVTPTRKQFF. The full variable domain, in which reference TRBV5-1 and TRBJ2-1 provide the parts outside the CDR3, is KAGVTQTPRYLIKTRGQQVTLSCSPISGHRSVSWYQQTPGQGLQFLFEYFSETQRNKGNFPGRFSGRQFSNSRSEMNVSTLELGDSALYLCASSLEVTPTRKQFFGPGTRLTVL.

This chain uses TRBV24-1 with TRBJ1-5; a possible D gene is TRBD1 (5 bases). CDR1 and CDR2 (germline): KGHDR, SFDVKD. The CDR3 totals 15 residues. V lost 5 bases and J 11 bases, leaving 21 bases between the germline ends. CDR3 protein: CATSAPSGVGATQHF. The CDR3, as DNA: TGTGCCACCAGTGCCCCTTCGGGGGTCGGGGCTACCCAGCATTTT.

CDR3: CASSQAPGTTHNEQFF. The CDR3 coding sequence is TGTGCCAGCAGCCAAGCTCCCGGGACAACCCACAATGAGCAGTTCTTC. V is TRBV3-1 (or the pseudogene TRBV3-2) and J is TRBJ2-1; D perhaps matches TRBD1 (6 bases). The CDR3 covers 16 residues. V was trimmed by 1 base and J by 5 bases, leaving 15 bases between them. From germline, CDR1 is LGHDT and CDR2 YNNKEL (reference sequence).

This rearrangement joins TRBV10-1 to TRBJ1-2, with D hard to call. This CDR3 is built from 14 residues. The germline V and J ends were trimmed by 3 bases and 8 bases, with 16 bases remaining between them. Per germline, CDR1 WNHNN and CDR2 SYGVQD (reference sequence). This chain's CDR3 is CASSDSDSPNGYTF. The CDR3 nucleotides read TGCGCCAGCAGTGACAGCGATTCCCCCAACGGCTACACCTTC.

The chain is built from TRBV28 and TRBJ1-1; TRBD1 matches at 7 bases. V shed 8 bases and J 11 bases; nucleotides not matched to a gene: 5. Germline CDR1 MDHEN, CDR2 SYDVKM. This CDR3 has 10 amino acids. DNA for the CDR3: TGTGCCAGCCGCAGGGGGAGGGCTTTCTTT. It encodes CASRRGRAFF.

The rearrangement links TRBV9 to TRBJ1-4, with D uncertain. The CDR3 length is 15 residues. In germline, CDR1 is SGDLS, CDR2 YYNGEE. Trimming shortened V by 3 bases and J by 4 bases, and 13 bases separated the two germline ends. The CDR3 loop reads CASSGGGLVNEKLFF. For the CDR3, the DNA is TGTGCCAGCAGCGGAGGCGGGCTTGTTAATGAAAAACTGTTTTTT.

The rearrangement links TRBV3-1 (or the pseudogene TRBV3-2) to TRBJ2-5; 10 bases match TRBD2. The V gene's germline CDR1 is LGHDT and CDR2 YNNKEL (reference sequence). There are 16 residues in the CDR3. After removal of 0 bases from V and 0 bases from J, the junction contained 1 base not matched to a gene. This CDR3 reads CASSQETSGDQETQYF. CDR3 DNA sequence: TGTGCCAGCAGCCAAGAAACTAGCGGGGACCAAGAGACCCAGTACTTC.

V usage is TRBV18 and J usage is TRBJ2-3, with unresolved D. CDR3 size: 13 residues. Germline CDR1 is KGHSH and CDR2 is LQKENI. V was clipped by 1 base and J by 4 bases, with 6 bases between them. In DNA form, the CDR3 reads TGTGCCAGCTCACCACGAGGTCCAGATACGCAGTATTTT. Its protein product is CASSPRGPDTQYF.

CDR3 nucleotide sequence: TGTGCCAGCAGCTTGGGCCATTTGCTAGCGGGTGGCACAGATACGCAGTATTTT. Translating it yields CASSLGHLLAGGTDTQYF. The chain couples TRBV5-5 to TRBJ2-3; TRBD2 agrees at 8 bases. J lost 1 base, V lost 0 bases, and 10 bases had no gene match. Germline V gene lookup returns CDR1 SGHKS and CDR2 YYEKEE (reference sequence). The CDR3 sequence is 18 residues long.

Only one count was recorded for this clone. The chain is built from TRBV3-1 (or the pseudogene TRBV3-2) and TRBJ2-7; D is ambiguous. The CDR3 consists of 12 residues. Trimming pared 3 bases from V and 3 bases from J, leaving 6 bases between. Germline CDR1 LGHDT, CDR2 YNNKEL (reference sequence). CDR3 DNA: TGTGCCAGCAGCCACGCTAGCTACGAGCAGTACTTC. Its protein product is CASSHASYEQYF.

This chain links TRBV25-1 with TRBJ1-2; the D is unclear. This CDR3 comprises 13 residues. CDR1 is MGHDK, CDR2 SYGVNS, per germline. Trimming removed 3 bases from V and 1 base from J, with 6 bases in between. CDR3 region: CASSDRVNYGYTF. CDR3 coding DNA: TGTGCCAGCAGTGATCGGGTTAACTATGGCTACACCTTC.